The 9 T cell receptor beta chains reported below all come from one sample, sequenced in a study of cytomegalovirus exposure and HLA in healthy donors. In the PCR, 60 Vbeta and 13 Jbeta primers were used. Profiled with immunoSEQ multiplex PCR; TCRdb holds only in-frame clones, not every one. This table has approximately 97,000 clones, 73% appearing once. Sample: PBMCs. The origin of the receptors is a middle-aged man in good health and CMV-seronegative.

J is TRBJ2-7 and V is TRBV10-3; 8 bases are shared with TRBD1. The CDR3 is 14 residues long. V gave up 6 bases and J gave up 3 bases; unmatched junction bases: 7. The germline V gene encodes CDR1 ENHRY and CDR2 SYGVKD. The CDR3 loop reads CAIRQDRERYEQYF. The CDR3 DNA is TGTGCCATCAGACAGGACAGGGAGCGCTACGAGCAGTACTTC.

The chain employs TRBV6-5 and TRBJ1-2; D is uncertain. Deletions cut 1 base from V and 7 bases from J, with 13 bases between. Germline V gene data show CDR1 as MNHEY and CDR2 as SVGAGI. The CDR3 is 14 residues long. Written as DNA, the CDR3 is TGTGCCAGCAGTTACTTCGCGGGCGGTCCTGGCTACACCTTC. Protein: CASSYFAGGPGYTF.

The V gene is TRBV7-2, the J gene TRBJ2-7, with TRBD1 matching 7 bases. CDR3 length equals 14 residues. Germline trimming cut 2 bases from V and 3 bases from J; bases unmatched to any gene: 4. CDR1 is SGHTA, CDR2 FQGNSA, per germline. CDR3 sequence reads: CASSLSTGDYEQYF. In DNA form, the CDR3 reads TGTGCCAGCAGCTTAAGTACAGGGGACTACGAGCAGTACTTC.

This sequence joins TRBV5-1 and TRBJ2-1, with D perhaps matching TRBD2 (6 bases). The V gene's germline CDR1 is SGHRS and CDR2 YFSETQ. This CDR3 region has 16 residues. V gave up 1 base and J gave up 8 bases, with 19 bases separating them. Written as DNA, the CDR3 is TGCGCCAGCAGCTTGCGGGGGAGTTCGGCTGGTTATGAGCAGTTCTTC. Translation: CASSLRGSSAGYEQFF. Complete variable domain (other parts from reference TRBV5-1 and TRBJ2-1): KAGVTQTPRYLIKTRGQQVTLSCSPISGHRSVSWYQQTPGQGLQFLFEYFSETQRNKGNFPGRFSGRQFSNSRSEMNVSTLELGDSALYLCASSLRGSSAGYEQFFGPGTRLTVL.

This CDR3 reads CASRRDRAAEQYF. DNA of the CDR3: TGTGCCAGCAGGCGGGACAGGGCGGCCGAGCAGTACTTC. The chain recombines TRBV27 with TRBJ2-7; 9 nucleotides match TRBD1. Germline CDR1 MNHEY, CDR2 SMNVEV (reference sequence). CDR3 length: 13 amino acids. The V and J ends lost 6 bases and 6 bases, in that order; junction bases with no gene match: 6.

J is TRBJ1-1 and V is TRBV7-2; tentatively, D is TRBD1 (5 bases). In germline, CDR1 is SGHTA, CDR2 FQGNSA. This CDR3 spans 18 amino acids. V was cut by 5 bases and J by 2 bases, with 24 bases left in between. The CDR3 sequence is CASSRHVGGGARNTEAFF. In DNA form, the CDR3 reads TGTGCCAGCAGCCGGCACGTCGGCGGAGGGGCACGAAACACTGAAGCTTTCTTT.

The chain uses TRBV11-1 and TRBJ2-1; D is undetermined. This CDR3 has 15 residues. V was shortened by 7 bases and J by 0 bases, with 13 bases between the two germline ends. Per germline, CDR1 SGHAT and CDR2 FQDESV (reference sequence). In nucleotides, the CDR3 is TGTGCCAGCACAATGGAGAGTTTCTCCTACAATGAGCAGTTCTTC. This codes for CASTMESFSYNEQFF.

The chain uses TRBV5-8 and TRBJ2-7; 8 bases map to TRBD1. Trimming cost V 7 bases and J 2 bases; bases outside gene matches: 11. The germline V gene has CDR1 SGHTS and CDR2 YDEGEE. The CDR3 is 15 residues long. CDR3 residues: CASGDDRGYTYEQYF. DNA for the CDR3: TGTGCCAGCGGCGATGACAGGGGCTACACCTACGAGCAGTACTTC.

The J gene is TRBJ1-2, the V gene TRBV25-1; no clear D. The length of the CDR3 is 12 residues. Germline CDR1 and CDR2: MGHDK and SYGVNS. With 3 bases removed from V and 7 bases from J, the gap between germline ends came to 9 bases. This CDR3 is CASSDIGVGYTF. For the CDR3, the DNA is TGTGCCAGCAGTGATATCGGGGTTGGCTACACCTTC.